This T cell receptor beta chain was recovered during a study of blood T cells in healthy people across ages. Study observations and caveats: Diversity of TCR beta per million T cells declined in a roughly linear way with age.

Alongside a J-beta primer mix, a sample-barcoded 5' primer served in a second PCR lasting about 6 to 12 cycles. Paired-end reads containing CDR3 totaled no fewer than 3 million for each sample. TCRdb called the 5' RACE reads again in MiXCR, with one record for every CDR3 protein. The sample has about 1.6 million distinct CDR3 sequences; around 36% are singletons. A remark on this clonotype: The antigen is undetermined.

The CDR3 has 14 residues. Trimming took 5 bases from V and 8 from J; bases not matched to a gene: 8. Germline V CDR1 and CDR2: SNHLY, FYNNEI. V gene TRBV2 combines with J gene TRBJ2-1; 8 nucleotides match TRBD2. The sequence was collected from a woman aged 25-40 years in good health. The sample consisted of blood. The CDR3 nucleotides are TGTGCCAGCAGTTCCCGGACTAGCTTTCATGAGCAGTTCTTC. Protein product: CASSSRTSFHEQFF.